Detailed here is one T cell receptor beta chain. What it binds is unknown. This sample was included in a study of T cells in localized non-small cell lung cancer. The repertoire was sequenced with immunoSEQ multiplex PCR; TCRdb's copy has only in-frame clones and lacks some. This table holds under 2,500 clones, 24% found once. Broader study findings: Tumor showed lower T cell clonality than uninvolved adjacent lung, where it was highest. Longer overall survival was seen with higher T cell density measured in blood.

The sample consisted of lung tumor tissue, taken before any cancer treatment. This clonotype was obtained from a woman aged 35-75 years with stage II squamous cell lung carcinoma.

CDR3 in amino acids: CASSASARQFF. CDR3 coding DNA: TGTGCCAGTAGTGCTAGCGCCCGTCAGTTCTTC. The chain uses TRBV19 and TRBJ2-1, with D possibly being TRBD2 (6 bases). CDR1 is LNHDA, CDR2 SQIVND, per germline (reference sequence). Trimming took off 5 bases at V and 13 bases at J, with 12 bases between the two ends. This CDR3 spans 11 amino acids.